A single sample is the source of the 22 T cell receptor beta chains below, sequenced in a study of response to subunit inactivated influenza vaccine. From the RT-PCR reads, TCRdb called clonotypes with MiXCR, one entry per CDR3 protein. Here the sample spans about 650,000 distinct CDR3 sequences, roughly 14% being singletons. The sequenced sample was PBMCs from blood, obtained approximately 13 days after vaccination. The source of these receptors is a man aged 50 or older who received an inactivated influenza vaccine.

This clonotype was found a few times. The CDR3 nucleotides are TGTGCCAGCAGTTACCCAGACAGTTTCTTGGGCTACGAGCAGTACTTC. This codes for CASSYPDSFLGYEQYF. V is TRBV6-2 or TRBV6-3 and J is TRBJ2-7, with a tentative D call TRBD1 (5 bases). This CDR3 has 16 residues. In germline, CDR1 is MNHEY, CDR2 SVGEGT. V was cut by 2 bases and J by 3 bases, with 17 bases left in between.

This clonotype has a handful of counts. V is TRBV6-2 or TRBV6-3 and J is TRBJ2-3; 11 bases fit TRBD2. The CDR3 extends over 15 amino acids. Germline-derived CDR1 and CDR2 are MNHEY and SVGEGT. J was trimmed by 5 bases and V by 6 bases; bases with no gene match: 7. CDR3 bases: TGTGCCAGCAGCCCTAGCGGGGGGTATGGAGATACGCAGTATTTT. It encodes CASSPSGGYGDTQYF.

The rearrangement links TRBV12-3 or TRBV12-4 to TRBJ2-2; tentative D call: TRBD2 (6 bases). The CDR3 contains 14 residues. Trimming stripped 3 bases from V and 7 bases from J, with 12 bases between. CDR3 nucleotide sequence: TGTGCCAGCAGTTTTTTGCGGGAAGACGGGGAGCTGTTTTTT. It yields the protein CASSFLREDGELFF.

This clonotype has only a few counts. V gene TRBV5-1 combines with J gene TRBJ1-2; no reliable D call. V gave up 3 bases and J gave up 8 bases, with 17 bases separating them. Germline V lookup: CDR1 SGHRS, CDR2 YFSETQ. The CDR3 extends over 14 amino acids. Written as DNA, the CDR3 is TGCGCCAGCAGCTGGGAAAGGTCGGTTGGCGGCTACACCTTC. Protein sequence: CASSWERSVGGYTF.

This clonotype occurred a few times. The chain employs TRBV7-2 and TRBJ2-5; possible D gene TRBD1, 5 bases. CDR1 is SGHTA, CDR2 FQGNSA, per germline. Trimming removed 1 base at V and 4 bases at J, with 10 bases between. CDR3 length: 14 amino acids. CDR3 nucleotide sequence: TGTGCCAGCAGCTTAGGGGTAGGGGTAGAGACCCAGTACTTC. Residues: CASSLGVGVETQYF.

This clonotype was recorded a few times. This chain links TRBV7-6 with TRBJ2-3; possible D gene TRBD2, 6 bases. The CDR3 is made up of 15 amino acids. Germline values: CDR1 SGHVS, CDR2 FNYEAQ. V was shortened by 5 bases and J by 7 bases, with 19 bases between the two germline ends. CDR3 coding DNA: TGTGCCAGCAGCCCACGCTTTGCTAGCGAGTATACGCAGTATTTT. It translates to CASSPRFASEYTQYF.

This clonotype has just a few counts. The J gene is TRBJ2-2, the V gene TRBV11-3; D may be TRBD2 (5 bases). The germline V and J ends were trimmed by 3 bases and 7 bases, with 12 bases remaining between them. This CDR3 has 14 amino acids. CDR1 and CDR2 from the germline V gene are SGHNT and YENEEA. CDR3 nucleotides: TGTGCCAGCAGCTTCACCTCCCGGGGCGGGGAGCTGTTTTTT. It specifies CASSFTSRGGELFF.

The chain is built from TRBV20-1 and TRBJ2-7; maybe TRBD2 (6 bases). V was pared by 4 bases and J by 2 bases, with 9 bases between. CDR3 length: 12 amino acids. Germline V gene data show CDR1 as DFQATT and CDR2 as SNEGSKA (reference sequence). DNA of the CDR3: TGCAGTGCTACCGGGGGTACCTACGAGCAGTACTTC. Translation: CSATGGTYEQYF.

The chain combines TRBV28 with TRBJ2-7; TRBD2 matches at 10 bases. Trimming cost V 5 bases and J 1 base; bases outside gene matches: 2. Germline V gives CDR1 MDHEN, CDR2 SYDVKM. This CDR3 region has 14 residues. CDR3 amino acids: CASSGLAVSYEQYF. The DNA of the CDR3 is TGTGCCAGCAGTGGACTAGCGGTTTCCTACGAGCAGTACTTC.

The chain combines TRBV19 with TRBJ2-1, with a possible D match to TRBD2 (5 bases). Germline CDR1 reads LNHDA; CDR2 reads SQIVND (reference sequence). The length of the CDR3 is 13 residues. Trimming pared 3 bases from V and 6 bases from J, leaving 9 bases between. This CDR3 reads CASSIWLANEQFF. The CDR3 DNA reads TGTGCCAGTAGTATTTGGCTAGCCAATGAGCAGTTCTTC.

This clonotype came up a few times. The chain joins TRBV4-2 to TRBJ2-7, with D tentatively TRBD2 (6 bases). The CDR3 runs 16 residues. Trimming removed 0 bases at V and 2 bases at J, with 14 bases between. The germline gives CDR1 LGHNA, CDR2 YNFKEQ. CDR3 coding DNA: TGTGCCAGCAGCCAAGATGGGGCGACTAGGCCCTACGAGCAGTACTTC. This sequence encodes CASSQDGATRPYEQYF.

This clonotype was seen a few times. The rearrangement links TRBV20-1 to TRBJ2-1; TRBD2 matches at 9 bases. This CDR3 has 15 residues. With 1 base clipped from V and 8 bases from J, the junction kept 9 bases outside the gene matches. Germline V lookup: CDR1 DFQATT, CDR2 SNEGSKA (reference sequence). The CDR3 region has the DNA TGCAGTGCTAGAGGTAGTAGCGGGGGTAGTCATGAGCAGTTCTTC. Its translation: CSARGSSGGSHEQFF.

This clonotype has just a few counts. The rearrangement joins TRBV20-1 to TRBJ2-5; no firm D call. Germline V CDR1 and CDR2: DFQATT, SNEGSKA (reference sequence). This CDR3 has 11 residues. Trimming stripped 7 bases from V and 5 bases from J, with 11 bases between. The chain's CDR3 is CSVRDLETQYF. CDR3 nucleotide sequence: TGCAGTGTTCGAGATTTGGAGACCCAGTACTTC.

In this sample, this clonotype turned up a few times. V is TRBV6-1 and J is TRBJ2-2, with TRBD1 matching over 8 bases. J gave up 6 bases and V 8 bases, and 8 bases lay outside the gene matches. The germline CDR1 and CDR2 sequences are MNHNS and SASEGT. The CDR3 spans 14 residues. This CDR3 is CASHNTGGSGELFF. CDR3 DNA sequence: TGTGCCAGCCACAACACAGGGGGTTCCGGGGAGCTGTTTTTT.

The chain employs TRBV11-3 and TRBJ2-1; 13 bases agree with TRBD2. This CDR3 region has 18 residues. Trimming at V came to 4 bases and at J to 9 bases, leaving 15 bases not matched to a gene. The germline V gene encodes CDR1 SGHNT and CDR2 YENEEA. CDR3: CASSSHGGLAGDPSEQFF. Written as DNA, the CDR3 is TGTGCCAGCAGCTCACATGGCGGACTAGCGGGAGATCCCAGTGAGCAGTTCTTC.

The CDR3 DNA reads TGTGCCAGCAGTGTGGTCAGGGTATACACCGGGGAGCTGTTTTTT. This sequence encodes CASSVVRVYTGELFF. The rearrangement uses TRBV2 and TRBJ2-2; perhaps TRBD1 as D (5 bases). This CDR3 spans 15 amino acids. The V end was cut by 4 bases, the J end by 3 bases, with 12 bases between. Germline loops: CDR1 SNHLY, CDR2 FYNNEI.

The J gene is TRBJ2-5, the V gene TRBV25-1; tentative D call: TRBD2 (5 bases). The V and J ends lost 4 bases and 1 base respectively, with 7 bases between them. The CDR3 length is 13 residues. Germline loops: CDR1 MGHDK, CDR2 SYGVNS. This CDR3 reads CASSGEFQETQYF. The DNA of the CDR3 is TGTGCCAGCAGTGGGGAGTTCCAAGAGACCCAGTACTTC.

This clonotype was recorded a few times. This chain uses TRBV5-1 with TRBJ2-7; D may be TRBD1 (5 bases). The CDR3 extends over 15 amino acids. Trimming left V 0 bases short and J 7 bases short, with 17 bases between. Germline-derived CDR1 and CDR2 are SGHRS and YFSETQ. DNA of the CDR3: TGCGCCAGCAGCTTGGGTTCTGTTGGGGCTGGGGAGCAGTACTTC. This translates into CASSLGSVGAGEQYF.

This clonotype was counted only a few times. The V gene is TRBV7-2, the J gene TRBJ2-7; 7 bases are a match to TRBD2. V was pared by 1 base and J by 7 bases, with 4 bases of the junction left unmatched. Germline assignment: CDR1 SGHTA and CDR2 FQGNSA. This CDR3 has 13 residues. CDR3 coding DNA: TGTGCCAGCAGCTTAGGCGGGAGTAAAGAGCAGTACTTC. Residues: CASSLGGSKEQYF.

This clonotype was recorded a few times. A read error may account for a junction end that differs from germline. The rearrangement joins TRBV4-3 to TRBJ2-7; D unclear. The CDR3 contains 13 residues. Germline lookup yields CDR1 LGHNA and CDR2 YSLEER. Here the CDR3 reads CASSQDGRTPPSF. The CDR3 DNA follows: TGCGCCAGCAGCCAAGATGGACGGACCCCGCCATCTTTC.

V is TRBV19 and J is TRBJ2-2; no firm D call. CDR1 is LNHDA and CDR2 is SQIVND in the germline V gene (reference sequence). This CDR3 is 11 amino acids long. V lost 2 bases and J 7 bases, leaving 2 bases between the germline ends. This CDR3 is CASSINGELFF. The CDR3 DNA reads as TGTGCCAGTAGTATAAACGGGGAGCTGTTTTTT.

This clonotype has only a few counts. In DNA, the CDR3 is TGTGCCATCAGTGACCCCGGGACAGATAGCACAGATACGCAGTATTTT. Translated, it gives CAISDPGTDSTDTQYF. The rearrangement joins TRBV10-3 to TRBJ2-3, with 7 nucleotides matching TRBD1. The CDR3 contains 16 residues. From germline, CDR1 is ENHRY and CDR2 SYGVKD. With 3 bases clipped from V and 0 bases from J, the junction kept 6 bases outside the gene matches.